One TCR beta chain is described in this entry. Sequencing used immunoSEQ multiplex PCR; TCRdb keeps in-frame clones, though not all of them. The sample comprises 300,000 to 450,000 clones, about 90% of which are singletons, and approximately 1.2% rests with the top ten. This entry is derived from a study of blood T cell repertoires in COVID-19. Germline CDR1 and CDR2: MNHNS and SASEGT. Trimming removed 1 base at V and 2 bases at J, with 16 bases between. The CDR3 length is 17 residues. The origin of this receptor is a man under 40 who had recovered from COVID-19. The chain combines TRBV6-1 with TRBJ2-3; possible D gene TRBD1, 6 bases. Sequencing used PBMCs or T cells enriched from blood (not recorded which). The CDR3 region is CASSEGQAQSATDTQYF. CDR3 nucleotides: TGTGCCAGCAGTGAAGGACAGGCTCAATCGGCCACAGATACGCAGTATTTT.